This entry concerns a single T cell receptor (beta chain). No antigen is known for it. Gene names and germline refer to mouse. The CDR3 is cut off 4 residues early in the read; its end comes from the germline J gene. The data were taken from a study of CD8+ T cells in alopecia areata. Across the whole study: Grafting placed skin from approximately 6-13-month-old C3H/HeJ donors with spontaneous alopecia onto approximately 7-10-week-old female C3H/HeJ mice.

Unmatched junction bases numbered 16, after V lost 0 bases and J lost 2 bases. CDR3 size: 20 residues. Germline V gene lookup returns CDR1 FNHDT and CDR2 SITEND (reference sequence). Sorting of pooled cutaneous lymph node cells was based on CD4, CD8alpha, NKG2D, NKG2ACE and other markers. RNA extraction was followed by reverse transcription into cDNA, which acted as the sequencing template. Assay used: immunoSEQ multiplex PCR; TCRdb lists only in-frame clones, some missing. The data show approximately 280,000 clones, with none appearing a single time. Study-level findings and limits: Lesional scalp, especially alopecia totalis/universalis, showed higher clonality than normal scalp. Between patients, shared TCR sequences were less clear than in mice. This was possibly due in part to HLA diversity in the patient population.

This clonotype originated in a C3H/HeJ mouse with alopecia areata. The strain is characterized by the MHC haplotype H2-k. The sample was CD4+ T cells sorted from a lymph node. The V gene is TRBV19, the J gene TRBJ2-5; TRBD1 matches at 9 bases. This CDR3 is CASSIDEGGGGQGFQDTQYF. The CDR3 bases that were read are TGTGCCAGCAGTATAGACGAGGGTGGTGGGGGACAGGGATTCCAAGAC.